The 20 T cell receptor beta chains below come from one sample, sequenced in a study of CD8 T cells in ankylosing spondylitis. TCRdb analysed the 5' RACE reads with MiXCR anew, one entry per CDR3 protein. The sample includes hundreds of thousands of distinct CDR3 sequences, around 20% of them seen just once. The sample consisted of blood, either unsorted or a sorted T cell fraction (not recorded which). The receptor source for this set is a female donor with ankylosing spondylitis or in good health (not recorded which).

V gene TRBV5-1 combines with J gene TRBJ2-5; TRBD2 matches at 10 bases. Germline V gives CDR1 SGHRS, CDR2 YFSETQ. The length of the CDR3 is 15 residues. The ends lost 3 bases at V and 3 bases at J; junction bases unmatched: 5. This CDR3 reads CASSSPSGRKETQYF. In DNA form, the CDR3 reads TGCGCCAGCAGCTCCCCTAGCGGGAGAAAAGAGACCCAGTACTTC.

This clonotype occurred a few times. The chain links TRBV11-2 to TRBJ1-2; 9 nucleotides line up with TRBD1. In germline, CDR1 is SGHAT, CDR2 FQNNGV. V lost 6 bases to trimming and J lost 7 bases; unmatched junction nucleotides: 9. The CDR3 length is 14 residues. The CDR3 nucleotides read TGTGCCAGCAGGACCGGGACAGGGAGTAGTGGCTACACCTTC. Protein: CASRTGTGSSGYTF.

In this sample, this clonotype turned up many times. The V and J genes are TRBV12-3 or TRBV12-4 and TRBJ2-1, with 8 bases aligning to TRBD1. The CDR3 is 15 residues long. The V gene end was trimmed by 6 bases and the J gene end by 0 bases; junction bases not matched to a gene: 4. CDR3 region: CASSDTGGSYNEQFF. The CDR3 DNA reads TGTGCCAGCAGCGATACAGGGGGCTCCTACAATGAGCAGTTCTTC.

The V and J genes are TRBV21-1 and TRBJ2-6; TRBD1 is the table's D call, not checked against the DNA. TRBV21-1 is noted as a pseudogene. The CDR3 covers 18 residues. CDR3 residues: CASSKVRQKGTGANVLTF. The DNA of the CDR3 is TGTGCCAGCAGCAAAGTTAGACAAAAGGGGACTGGGGCCAACGTCCTGACTTTC.

CDR3 loop: CASSLENPGELFF. CDR3 sequence (DNA): TGTGCCAGCAGTTTGGAAAATCCCGGGGAGCTGTTTTTT. The chain is built from TRBV28 and TRBJ2-2; D is unresolved. The germline gives CDR1 MDHEN, CDR2 SYDVKM. The CDR3 runs to 13 residues. V was trimmed by 3 bases and J by 6 bases, leaving 8 bases between them.

V usage is TRBV6-4 and J usage is TRBJ2-1; D remains ambiguous. V was cut by 7 bases and J by 1 base, with 11 bases left in between. The CDR3 totals 14 residues. Germline CDR1 and CDR2: MRHNA and SNTAGT. In DNA form, the CDR3 reads TGTGCCAGCATGGGGATGAGGTCCTACAATGAGCAGTTCTTC. It is translated as CASMGMRSYNEQFF.

The chain couples TRBV6-1 to TRBJ1-1, with 7 nucleotides matching TRBD1. CDR1 is MNHNS and CDR2 is SASEGT in the germline V gene. This CDR3 comprises 15 residues. The V segment lost 6 bases and the J segment 10 bases; nucleotides outside the gene matches: 17. In nucleotides, the CDR3 is TGTGCCAGCAGCCCCGAGGCGACAGGGATACCTGGAGCTTTCTTT. Protein product: CASSPEATGIPGAFF.

In its sample, this clonotype was seen once. This chain joins TRBV12-5 and TRBJ2-7; a possible D gene is TRBD2 (6 bases). The CDR3 loop spans 15 amino acids. Per the germline V gene, CDR1 is LGHNT and CDR2 is FRNRAP. The V end lost 0 bases, the J end lost 2 bases, and 11 bases lay between the germline ends. The CDR3: CASGLVLGGTYEQYF. CDR3 DNA sequence: TGTGCTAGTGGTTTGGTACTGGGGGGAACCTACGAGCAGTACTTC.

The chain uses TRBV5-1 and TRBJ2-1; TRBD1 or TRBD2 may be the D gene (5 bases each). The V and J ends lost 0 bases and 4 bases respectively, with 11 bases between them. Germline-derived CDR1 and CDR2 are SGHRS and YFSETQ. CDR3 length equals 15 residues. CDR3 DNA: TGCGCCAGCAGCTTGGCCGGGGCTATTTACAATGAGCAGTTCTTC. This encodes CASSLAGAIYNEQFF.

This clonotype came up many times. The chain is built from TRBV20-1 and TRBJ1-1; D is unresolved. Trimming removed 2 bases at V and 5 bases at J, with 6 bases between. Looked up from germline, CDR1 is DFQATT and CDR2 is SNEGSKA (reference sequence). The CDR3 covers 11 residues. The CDR3 sequence is CSARMGTEAFF. The CDR3 region has the DNA TGCAGTGCTAGAATGGGGACTGAAGCTTTCTTT.

This clonotype was seen ten or more times. The chain has TRBV29-1 and TRBJ1-2; no reliable D call. The length of the CDR3 is 13 residues. V was shortened by 2 bases and J by 0 bases, with 7 bases between the two germline ends. Germline V CDR1 and CDR2: SQVTM, ANQGSEA. The CDR3 sequence is CSVEKDPNYGYTF. Written as DNA, the CDR3 is TGCAGCGTTGAAAAGGATCCTAACTATGGCTACACCTTC.

V usage is TRBV5-5 and J usage is TRBJ2-3; TRBD2 aligns across 8 bases. The germline CDR1 and CDR2 sequences are SGHKS and YYEKEE (reference sequence). The CDR3 is made up of 15 amino acids. V was clipped by 4 bases and J by 4 bases; unmatched bases: 8. CDR3 DNA sequence: TGTGCCAGCAGCCCCTCTAGCGGGTCGGCAGATACGCAGTATTTT. This gives the protein CASSPSSGSADTQYF.

This clonotype has just a few counts. The chain joins TRBV12-3 or TRBV12-4 to TRBJ2-7, with 8 bases aligning to TRBD2. V was pared by 8 bases and J by 7 bases, with 10 bases of the junction left unmatched. The CDR3 is 13 residues long. In nucleotides, the CDR3 is TGTGCCAGCTCACGAGCGGGAGTCTTAGAGCAGTACTTC. The encoded protein is CASSRAGVLEQYF.

The chain uses TRBV5-4 and TRBJ2-1; 13 bases are a match to TRBD2. Per germline, CDR1 SGHNT and CDR2 YYREEE (reference sequence). CDR3 length equals 20 residues. V shed 0 bases and J 0 bases; nucleotides not matched to a gene: 9. The chain's CDR3 is CASSLEPGLAGTSSYNEQFF. CDR3 bases: TGTGCCAGCAGCTTGGAACCGGGACTAGCGGGGACCAGCTCCTACAATGAGCAGTTCTTC.

This sequence joins TRBV5-1 and TRBJ1-2, with TRBD1 as a possible D gene (6 bases). Germline loops: CDR1 SGHRS, CDR2 YFSETQ. V was trimmed by 2 bases and J by 4 bases, leaving 21 bases between them. The CDR3 extends over 17 amino acids. CDR3 loop: CASSFIPSGEVGYGYTF. Written as DNA, the CDR3 is TGCGCCAGCAGCTTTATCCCTTCAGGGGAGGTTGGCTATGGCTACACCTTC.

This clonotype has more than one count but fewer than ten. The chain uses TRBV20-1 and TRBJ2-5, with TRBD2 matching over 7 bases. Per germline, CDR1 DFQATT and CDR2 SNEGSKA (reference sequence). The CDR3 is made up of 15 amino acids. The junction had 6 bases not matched to a gene; V was cut back by 0 bases and J by 2 bases. The CDR3 region is CSARDGASGQETQYF. In DNA, the CDR3 is TGCAGTGCTAGAGACGGGGCTAGCGGACAAGAGACCCAGTACTTC.

This clonotype has more than one count but fewer than ten. V usage is TRBV18 and J usage is TRBJ1-5; D is ambiguous. Germline-derived CDR1 and CDR2 are KGHSH and LQKENI. The CDR3 is made up of 12 amino acids. V dropped 2 bases and J dropped 3 bases, with 2 bases sitting between them. The CDR3 protein is CASSPDNQPQHF. DNA of the CDR3: TGTGCCAGCTCACCAGACAATCAGCCCCAGCATTTT.

This clonotype was found many times. CDR3 DNA sequence: TGTGCCAGCAGCTTATCGGCTAGCGGGAGCACAGATACGCAGTATTTT. Translated: CASSLSASGSTDTQYF. The chain uses TRBV11-2 and TRBJ2-3; 8 nucleotides align to TRBD2. This CDR3 is built from 16 residues. Germline CDR1 and CDR2: SGHAT and FQNNGV. V lost 2 bases, J lost 0 bases, and 4 bases stayed unmatched.

The rearrangement joins TRBV9 to TRBJ2-7; D may be TRBD2 (6 bases). Trimming took 0 bases from V and 2 from J, leaving 9 bases between them. Per the germline V gene, CDR1 is SGDLS and CDR2 is YYNGEE. This CDR3 has 14 amino acids. DNA for the CDR3: TGTGCCAGCAGCGTAGGCGGGGCAGCCTACGAGCAGTACTTC. Translating it yields CASSVGGAAYEQYF.

This clonotype turned up a few times. This sequence joins TRBV19 and TRBJ2-1; D gene ambiguous. The germline V gene has CDR1 LNHDA and CDR2 SQIVND (reference sequence). The CDR3 consists of 13 residues. The ends were cut back, 3 bases at V and 5 bases at J, with 8 bases in the middle. The CDR3: CASSIPSNNEQFF. The CDR3 DNA reads as TGTGCCAGTAGTATCCCCAGCAACAATGAGCAGTTCTTC.